This is a list of T cell receptor beta chains from one sample in a study of vaccination effects on CD4 cells after COVID-19. Data came from immunoSEQ multiplex PCR; TCRdb stores just in-frame clones and leaves some out. The sample contains roughly 45,000 clones, roughly 65% of which appear only once. Their antigens remain unidentified. The source was CD4+ T cells from PBMCs cultured with a peptide pool, collected before COVID-19 vaccination. Receptors were obtained from a human donor who had a prior SARS-CoV-2 infection. CDR3s include the opening cysteine and the closing phenylalanine or tryptophan. D genes are given only for firm matches. The size entry is marked missing in some rows and otherwise reads once, few, many or a size class.

V gene	J gene	D gene	clone size	CDR3 DNA	CDR3 protein
TRBV6-5	TRBJ2-5	NA	once	TGTGCCAGCACAGGTTACGGGGGGCGCGGAGAGACCCAGTACTTC	CASTGYGGRGETQYF
TRBV5-1	TRBJ2-1	TRBD2	NA	TGCGCCAGCAGCTTGGACCCTGTCCTAGCGGCCAGCTCCTACAATGAGCAGTTCTTC	CASSLDPVLAASSYNEQFF
TRBV6-1	TRBJ2-2	NA	few	TGTGCCAGCAGTGAACAGGGGTACACCGGGGAGCTGTTTTTT	CASSEQGYTGELFF
TRBV28	TRBJ2-3	TRBD2	once	TGTGCCAGCAGAGGCCTGAGGCTAGCGGGCACAGATACGCAGTATTTT	CASRGLRLAGTDTQYF
TRBV5-1	TRBJ1-4	NA	NA	TGCGCCAGCAGCTTGAAAATCCCGGGACAAGGGAATGAAAAACTGTTTTTT	CASSLKIPGQGNEKLFF
TRBV4-3	TRBJ2-3	NA	NA	TGCGCCAGCAGCCGGGACGGAAAGGTCACAGATACGCAGTATTTT	CASSRDGKVTDTQYF
TRBV7-8	TRBJ1-2	TRBD1	NA	TGTGCCAGCAGCCAAACTTTGACAGGGGAGATAGGCTACACCTTC	CASSQTLTGEIGYTF
TRBV12-5	TRBJ1-5	NA	NA	TGTGCTAGTGGTTTGAATTTTGGGGCGTCATCTCAGCCCCAGCATTTT	CASGLNFGASSQPQHF
TRBV5-1	TRBJ2-4	TRBD1	NA	TGCGCCAGCAGCACAGGGGATGCGAAAAACATTCAGTACTTC	CASSTGDAKNIQYF
TRBV12-2	TRBJ2-4	NA	NA	TGTGCAAGTCGCTTAGGTCCGGGCGTACTAGCCAAAAACATTCAGTACTTC	CASRLGPGVLAKNIQYF